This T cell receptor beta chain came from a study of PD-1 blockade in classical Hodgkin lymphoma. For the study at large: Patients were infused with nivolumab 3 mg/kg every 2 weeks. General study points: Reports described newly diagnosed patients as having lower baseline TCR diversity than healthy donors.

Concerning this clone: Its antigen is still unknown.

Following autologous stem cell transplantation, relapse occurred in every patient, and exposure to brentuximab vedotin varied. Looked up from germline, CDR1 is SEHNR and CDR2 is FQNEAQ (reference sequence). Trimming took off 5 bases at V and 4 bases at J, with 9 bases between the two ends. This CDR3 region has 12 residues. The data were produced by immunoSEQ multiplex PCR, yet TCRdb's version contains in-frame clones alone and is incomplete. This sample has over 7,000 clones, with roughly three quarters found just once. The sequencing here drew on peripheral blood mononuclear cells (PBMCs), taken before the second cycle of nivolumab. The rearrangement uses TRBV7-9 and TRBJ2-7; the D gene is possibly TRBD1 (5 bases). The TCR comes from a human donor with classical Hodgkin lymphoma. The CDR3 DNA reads TGTGCCAGCAGCCCCGGACAATACGAGCAGTACTTC. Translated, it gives CASSPGQYEQYF.